This T cell receptor beta chain is from a study of CD8+CD57+ T cells in acquired aplastic anemia. This CDR3 contains 15 residues. The V and J ends lost 4 bases and 0 bases respectively, with 10 bases between them. The germline CDR1 and CDR2 sequences are SNHLY and FYNNEI. Only patients with CD8+CD57+ cell expansion on flow cytometry were chosen for sequencing. This clonotype has at least ten counts. It was genomic DNA that served as the template for profiling TCR beta VDJ and CDR3. TCRdb re-called the reads with MiXCR, one entry per CDR3 protein. This table has 130,000 or so distinct CDR3 sequences, roughly 40% appearing once.

This chain connects TRBV2 to TRBJ1-5; no firm D call. Sequencing input: sorted CD4+, CD8+, or CD8+CD57+ T cells (not recorded which) from PBMCs. This clonotype was obtained from a human donor with aplastic anemia. CDR3 region: CASSAGSYSNQPQHF. CDR3 coding DNA: TGTGCCAGCAGTGCGGGGAGTTATAGCAATCAGCCCCAGCATTTT.